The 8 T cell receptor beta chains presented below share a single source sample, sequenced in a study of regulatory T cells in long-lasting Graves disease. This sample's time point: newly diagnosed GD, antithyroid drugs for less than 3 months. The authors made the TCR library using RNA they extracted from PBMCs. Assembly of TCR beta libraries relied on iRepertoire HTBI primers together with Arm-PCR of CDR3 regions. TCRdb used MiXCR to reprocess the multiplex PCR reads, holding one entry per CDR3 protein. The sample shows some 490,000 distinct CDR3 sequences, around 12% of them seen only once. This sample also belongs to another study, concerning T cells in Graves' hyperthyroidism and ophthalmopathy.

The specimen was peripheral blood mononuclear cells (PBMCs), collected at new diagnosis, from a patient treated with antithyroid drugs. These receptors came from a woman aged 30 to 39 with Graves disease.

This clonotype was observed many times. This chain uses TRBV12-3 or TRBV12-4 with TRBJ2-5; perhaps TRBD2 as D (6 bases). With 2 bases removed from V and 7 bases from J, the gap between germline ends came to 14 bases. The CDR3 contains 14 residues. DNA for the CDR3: TGTGCCAGCAGTTTACTACAGGCGGAGGGGACCCAGTACTTC. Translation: CASSLLQAEGTQYF.

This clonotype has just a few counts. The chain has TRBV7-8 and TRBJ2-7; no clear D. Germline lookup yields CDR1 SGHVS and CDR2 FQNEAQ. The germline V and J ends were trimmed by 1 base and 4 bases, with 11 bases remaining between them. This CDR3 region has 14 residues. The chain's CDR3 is CASSLDELIYEQYF. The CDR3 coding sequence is TGTGCCAGCAGCTTAGATGAACTAATTTACGAGCAGTACTTC.

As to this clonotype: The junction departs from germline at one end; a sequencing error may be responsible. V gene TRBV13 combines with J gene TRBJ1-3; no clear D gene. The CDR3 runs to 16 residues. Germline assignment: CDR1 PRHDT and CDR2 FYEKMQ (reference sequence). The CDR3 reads CAGSLGLTNSGNTIYF. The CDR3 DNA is TGTGCCGGCAGCTTAGGCCTGACTAACTCTGGAAACACCATATATTTT.

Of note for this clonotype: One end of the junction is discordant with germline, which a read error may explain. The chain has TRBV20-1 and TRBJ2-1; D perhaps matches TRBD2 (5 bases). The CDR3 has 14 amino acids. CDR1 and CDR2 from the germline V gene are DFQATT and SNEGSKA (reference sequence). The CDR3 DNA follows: TGCAGTGCCAAGGACTCCCTAACCTACAATGGGCAGTTCTTC. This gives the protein CSAKDSLTYNGQFF.

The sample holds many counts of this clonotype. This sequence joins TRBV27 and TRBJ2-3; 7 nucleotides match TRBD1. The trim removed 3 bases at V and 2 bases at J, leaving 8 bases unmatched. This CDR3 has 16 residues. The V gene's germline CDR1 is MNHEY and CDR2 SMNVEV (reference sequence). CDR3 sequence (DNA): TGTGCCAGCAGTTTGGGGCCGGGACAGTTCACAGATACGCAGTATTTT. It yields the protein CASSLGPGQFTDTQYF.

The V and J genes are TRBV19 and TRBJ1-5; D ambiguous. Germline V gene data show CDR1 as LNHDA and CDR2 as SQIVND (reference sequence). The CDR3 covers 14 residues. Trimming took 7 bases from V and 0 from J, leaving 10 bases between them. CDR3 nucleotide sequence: TGTGCCAGTAATCGGCAGAGTAGCAATCAGCCCCAGCATTTT. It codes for CASNRQSSNQPQHF.

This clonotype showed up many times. CDR3 region: CASSLDLIAGSPLHF. As DNA, the CDR3 is TGTGCCAGCAGCTTAGATTTGATCGCCGGTTCACCCCTCCACTTT. The chain employs TRBV7-8 and TRBJ1-6; D ambiguous. This CDR3 comprises 15 residues. With 1 base removed from V and 9 bases from J, the gap between germline ends came to 13 bases. The V gene's germline CDR1 is SGHVS and CDR2 FQNEAQ.

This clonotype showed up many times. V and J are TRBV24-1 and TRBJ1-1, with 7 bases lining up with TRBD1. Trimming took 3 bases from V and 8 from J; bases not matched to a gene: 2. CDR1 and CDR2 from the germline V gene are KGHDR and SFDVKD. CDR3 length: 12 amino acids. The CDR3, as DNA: TGTGCCACCAGTGATATGGACAGGGAAGCTTTCTTT. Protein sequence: CATSDMDREAFF.